Below, 25 T cell receptor beta chains from the same sample are listed, as sequenced in a study of blood T cell repertoires in COVID-19. Clones were sequenced by immunoSEQ multiplex PCR, and TCRdb holds only the in-frame ones, with some missing. Seen here are about 36,000 clones, about 83% observed once, and the top ten hold roughly 2%. What was sequenced was peripheral blood. The receptors were gathered from a man aged 55-75 years with active COVID-19.

The V call is TRBV28, the J call TRBJ1-1; D might be TRBD1 (5 bases). Per germline, CDR1 MDHEN and CDR2 SYDVKM. The germline V and J ends were trimmed by 6 bases and 3 bases, with 29 bases remaining between them. The CDR3 consists of 19 residues. The CDR3 bases are TGTGCCAGCAGCTTCGGGACCGGAAGGTGGGGGGTGGTGGACACTGAAGCTTTCTTT. It specifies CASSFGTGRWGVVDTEAFF.

The chain employs TRBV6-5 and TRBJ2-1; D may be TRBD2 (6 bases). The V end lost 4 bases, the J end lost 0 bases, and 10 bases lay between the germline ends. The CDR3 length is 15 residues. Per the germline V gene, CDR1 is MNHEY and CDR2 is SVGAGI. The CDR3, as DNA: TGTGCCAGCAGTTCCTGGGGGGACTCCTACAATGAGCAGTTCTTC. Amino acid sequence: CASSSWGDSYNEQFF.

The chain couples TRBV27 to TRBJ2-5, with TRBD2 matching 12 bases. The CDR3 is 17 amino acids. The germline V gene has CDR1 MNHEY and CDR2 SMNVEV (reference sequence). V was clipped by 5 bases and J by 0 bases; unmatched bases: 7. The DNA for the CDR3 is TGTGCCAGCAGTCCTAGGACTAGCGGGACGTACCAAGAGACCCAGTACTTC. This encodes CASSPRTSGTYQETQYF.

The V gene is TRBV18, the J gene TRBJ1-5; possibly TRBD1 for D (6 bases). This CDR3 has 15 amino acids. V gave up 3 bases and J gave up 5 bases, with 14 bases separating them. CDR1 is KGHSH, CDR2 LQKENI, per germline. CDR3 bases: TGTGCCAGCTCACCTTTCGGGGGGGGCGATCAGCCCCAGCATTTT. Amino acid sequence: CASSPFGGGDQPQHF. The entire variable domain, with the rest obtained from reference TRBV18 and TRBJ1-5, is as follows: NAGVMQNPRHLVRRRGQEARLRCSPMKGHSHVYWYRQLPEEGLKFMVYLQKENIIDESGMPKERFSAEFPKEGPSILRIQQVVRGDSAAYFCASSPFGGGDQPQHFGDGTRLSIL.

The rearrangement uses TRBV18 and TRBJ1-5; TRBD1 might be the D (6 bases). The CDR3 consists of 17 residues. Germline CDR1 reads KGHSH; CDR2 reads LQKENI. V dropped 4 bases and J dropped 1 base, with 17 bases sitting between them. DNA of the CDR3: TGTGCCAGCTCACTAAAGGGGCAGGGGAACAGCAATCAGCCCCAGCATTTT. Translated: CASSLKGQGNSNQPQHF. The full variable domain, in which reference TRBV18 and TRBJ1-5 provide the parts outside the CDR3, is NAGVMQNPRHLVRRRGQEARLRCSPMKGHSHVYWYRQLPEEGLKFMVYLQKENIIDESGMPKERFSAEFPKEGPSILRIQQVVRGDSAAYFCASSLKGQGNSNQPQHFGDGTRLSIL.

The V gene is TRBV5-1, the J gene TRBJ1-1; tentatively, D is TRBD1 (6 bases). V shed 2 bases and J shed 1 base, with 12 bases lying between them. The germline CDR1 and CDR2 sequences are SGHRS and YFSETQ. This CDR3 contains 15 residues. The CDR3 region is CASSFGAGANTEAFF. DNA for the CDR3: TGCGCCAGCAGCTTCGGCGCAGGGGCGAACACTGAAGCTTTCTTT.

The chain combines TRBV12-3 or TRBV12-4 with TRBJ2-7; 7 bases are a match to TRBD2. This CDR3 comprises 11 residues. After removal of 4 bases from V and 7 bases from J, the junction contained 1 base not matched to a gene. The CDR3 nucleotides are TGTGCCAGCAGTTGGGAGGGGGAGCAGTACTTC. Encoded protein: CASSWEGEQYF.

V gene TRBV7-8 combines with J gene TRBJ1-1; TRBD1 matches 9 bases. Trimming took 3 bases from V and 3 from J; bases not matched to a gene: 2. The CDR3 totals 14 residues. CDR1 is SGHVS, CDR2 FQNEAQ, per germline. The DNA for the CDR3 is TGTGCCAGCAGCTTCAGGGACAGGGACACTGAAGCTTTCTTT. Its protein product is CASSFRDRDTEAFF.

This clone showed up just a few times. This chain joins TRBV6-5 and TRBJ1-5; D not resolved. Trimming removed 6 bases from V and 0 bases from J, with 12 bases in between. CDR3 length: 15 amino acids. Germline V gene lookup returns CDR1 MNHEY and CDR2 SVGAGI. The DNA for the CDR3 is TGTGCCAGCAGCCTGGACGGGAATAGCAATCAGCCCCAGCATTTT. Residues: CASSLDGNSNQPQHF.

By proportion, this clone is medium-sized. The chain carries TRBV7-9 and TRBJ1-3; 8 positions agree with TRBD1. Germline V gene data show CDR1 as SEHNR and CDR2 as FQNEAQ (reference sequence). The trim removed 7 bases at V and 3 bases at J, leaving 8 bases unmatched. The CDR3 consists of 15 residues. The CDR3 coding sequence is TGTGCCAGCAACACAGGGGGGGCGCTTGGAAACACCATATATTTT. It encodes CASNTGGALGNTIYF.

This chain links TRBV28 with TRBJ2-7; no definite D call. The V gene's germline CDR1 is MDHEN and CDR2 SYDVKM. The CDR3 covers 15 residues. With 3 bases removed from V and 0 bases from J, the gap between germline ends came to 12 bases. DNA of the CDR3: TGTGCCAGCAGTTTCCGCGTCTCGAGCTCCTACGAGCAGTACTTC. Translation gives CASSFRVSSSYEQYF.

The V gene is TRBV10-1, the J gene TRBJ2-3; TRBD2 aligns across 10 bases. Per the germline V gene, CDR1 is WNHNN and CDR2 is SYGVQD (reference sequence). The trim removed 6 bases at V and 2 bases at J, leaving 5 bases unmatched. The CDR3 length is 15 residues. The CDR3 region is CASRAGLADTDTQYF. In nucleotides, the CDR3 is TGCGCCAGCAGGGCTGGACTAGCGGACACAGATACGCAGTATTTT.

The rearrangement joins TRBV23-1 to TRBJ1-5; D perhaps matches TRBD1 (5 bases). TRBV23-1 is an open reading frame whose function is uncertain. The length of the CDR3 is 16 residues. Trimming left V 0 bases short and J 2 bases short, with 11 bases between. The CDR3 nucleotides are TGCGCCAGCAGTCAATCGTCGCGGGGGGGCAATCAGCCCCAGCATTTT. Translated: CASSQSSRGGNQPQHF.

This chain connects TRBV7-2 to TRBJ2-5, with 13 bases lining up with TRBD2. Germline CDR1 and CDR2: SGHTA and FQGNSA. The CDR3 covers 17 residues. Trimming removed 7 bases from V and 1 base from J; junction bases left unmatched: 9. The CDR3 region has the DNA TGTGCCAGCACCCGGACTAGCGGGAGTTCGTCCCAAGAGACCCAGTACTTC. Encoded protein: CASTRTSGSSSQETQYF.

The chain joins TRBV19 to TRBJ1-1; TRBD1 aligns across 8 bases. The CDR3 extends over 16 amino acids. The germline V gene has CDR1 LNHDA and CDR2 SQIVND (reference sequence). After removal of 7 bases from V and 6 bases from J, the junction contained 16 bases not matched to a gene. In nucleotides, the CDR3 is TGTGCCAGTACCGGACGACAGGGGTTGGGTCACGCTGAAGCTTTCTTT. It specifies CASTGRQGLGHAEAFF.

The gene calls are TRBV4-3 and TRBJ2-5; D possibly corresponds to TRBD2 (6 bases). The CDR3 runs 16 residues. Germline V CDR1 and CDR2: LGHNA, YSLEER. V was clipped by 1 base and J by 5 bases, with 17 bases between them. CDR3 loop: CASSQGANFGGETQYF. CDR3 DNA: TGCGCCAGCAGCCAAGGGGCGAATTTTGGGGGGGAGACCCAGTACTTC.

The chain couples TRBV5-4 to TRBJ2-7; possible D gene TRBD1, 5 bases. Germline-derived CDR1 and CDR2 are SGHNT and YYREEE (reference sequence). The length of the CDR3 is 12 residues. Between the trimmed V and J ends, which lost 2 bases and 4 bases, there was a span of 7 bases. The CDR3 DNA sequence: TGTGCCAGCAGCTTCGACAGTTACGAGCAGTACTTC. Amino acids: CASSFDSYEQYF.

V usage is TRBV5-1 and J usage is TRBJ2-3; D gene ambiguous. Trimming stripped 0 bases from V and 2 bases from J, with 16 bases between. The germline V gene encodes CDR1 SGHRS and CDR2 YFSETQ. This CDR3 spans 17 amino acids. Written as DNA, the CDR3 is TGCGCCAGCAGCTTGGGGCCCCCTGGTACCCTCACAGATACGCAGTATTTT. It translates to CASSLGPPGTLTDTQYF.

The chain uses TRBV11-2 and TRBJ2-5; D not certain. Germline V lookup: CDR1 SGHAT, CDR2 FQNNGV. The CDR3 extends over 11 amino acids. Trimming took off 4 bases at V and 2 bases at J, with 2 bases between the two ends. CDR3 coding DNA: TGTGCCAGCAGCTCACAAGAGACCCAGTACTTC. Its translation: CASSSQETQYF. The full variable domain, completed using reference TRBV11-2 and TRBJ2-5, is EAGVAQSPRYKIIEKRQSVAFWCNPISGHATLYWYQQILGQGPKLLIQFQNNGVVDDSQLPKDRFSAERLKGVDSTLKIQPAKLEDSAVYLCASSSQETQYFGPGTRLLVL.

This clone was recorded once. The chain has TRBV5-1 and TRBJ1-2; D possibly corresponds to TRBD1 (6 bases). This CDR3 region has 15 residues. Germline CDR1 SGHRS, CDR2 YFSETQ. V gave up 3 bases and J gave up 3 bases, with 15 bases separating them. CDR3 in amino acids: CASSSQGPSYYGYTF. The DNA for the CDR3 is TGCGCCAGCAGCTCACAGGGACCCAGCTACTATGGCTACACCTTC.

In the case of this clone: At the DNA level, this CDR3 is encoded by other sequences in the same sample as well. The chain links TRBV7-2 to TRBJ1-2; tentatively, D is TRBD1 (6 bases). CDR3 length: 13 residues. CDR1 is SGHTA and CDR2 is FQGNSA in the germline V gene. Trimming removed 4 bases at V and 7 bases at J, with 13 bases between. The CDR3 here is CASSSQGGSGYTF. The CDR3 DNA sequence: TGTGCCAGCAGCTCACAGGGTGGGTCTGGCTACACCTTC.

The chain couples TRBV10-2 to TRBJ1-6; 7 bases fit TRBD1. Germline V lookup: CDR1 WSHSY, CDR2 SAAADI. V gave up 7 bases and J gave up 8 bases; unmatched junction bases: 5. The CDR3 has 13 amino acids. The CDR3 loop reads CASKSGGYSPLHF. In DNA form, the CDR3 reads TGCGCCAGCAAGTCAGGGGGATATTCACCCCTCCACTTT.

J is TRBJ1-3 and V is TRBV7-2; D remains unclear. CDR1 and CDR2 (germline): SGHTA, FQGNSA. Trimming removed 4 bases from V and 3 bases from J, with 4 bases in between. The CDR3 totals 12 residues. In DNA form, the CDR3 reads TGTGCCAGCAGCTCTCTTGGAAACACCATATATTTT. Its protein product is CASSSLGNTIYF.

The gene calls are TRBV3-1 (or the pseudogene TRBV3-2) and TRBJ1-1; 8 nucleotides agree with TRBD1. The CDR3 has 18 amino acids. With 1 base clipped from V and 2 bases from J, the junction kept 12 bases outside the gene matches. CDR1 is LGHDT and CDR2 is YNNKEL in the germline V gene (reference sequence). CDR3 bases: TGTGCCAGCAGCCAAGCAACAAACATAGGACAGGGTAACACTGAAGCTTTCTTT. This gives the protein CASSQATNIGQGNTEAFF.

This rearrangement joins TRBV19 to TRBJ2-7; D unresolved. V lost 1 base, J lost 7 bases, and 11 bases lay in between. This CDR3 has 13 residues. Germline-derived CDR1 and CDR2 are LNHDA and SQIVND (reference sequence). CDR3: CASSIGGGREQYF. CDR3 coding DNA: TGTGCCAGTAGTATAGGCGGTGGAAGGGAGCAGTACTTC.